The 27 T cell receptor beta chains below were found in one sample sequenced in a study of T-cell memory formation after mild COVID-19. TCRdb redid the calling of the 5' RACE reads with MiXCR, one entry per CDR3 protein. The sample holds around 250,000 distinct CDR3 sequences, roughly 16% seen once. The sequenced sample consisted of PBMCs or a T cell subset sorted from them (not recorded which). The receptors come from a man aged 18 to 29 who had mild COVID-19 (a few samples of this study predate the infection). Cell type and time point are not known.

This clonotype was counted between two and nine times. The chain is built from TRBV12-3 or TRBV12-4 and TRBJ2-5, with 10 bases lining up with TRBD1. Trimming at V came to 6 bases and at J to 4 bases, leaving 8 bases not matched to a gene. This CDR3 has 15 amino acids. CDR3 protein: CASSRSGTGVETQYF. The CDR3 nucleotides are TGTGCCAGCAGCCGCTCCGGGACAGGGGTAGAGACCCAGTACTTC.

This clonotype appeared many times. DNA for the CDR3: TGTGCCAGCAGTTTCTCAGGGACCTTCTACGAGCAGTACTTC. Translated, it gives CASSFSGTFYEQYF. The chain is built from TRBV27 and TRBJ2-7; perhaps D is TRBD1 or TRBD2 (5 bases each). The CDR3 loop spans 14 amino acids. The V gene's germline CDR1 is MNHEY and CDR2 SMNVEV (reference sequence). Deletions cut 3 bases from V and 3 bases from J, with 12 bases between.

The V call is TRBV12-3 or TRBV12-4, the J call TRBJ2-5; tentative D call: TRBD1 (5 bases). The V and J ends lost 4 bases and 4 bases respectively, with 10 bases between them. The length of the CDR3 is 13 residues. In DNA, the CDR3 is TGTGCCAGCAGTTCCTGGGGCGGAGAGACCCAGTACTTC. It codes for CASSSWGGETQYF.

The chain employs TRBV7-2 and TRBJ2-1; 10 positions agree with TRBD2. The CDR3 covers 15 residues. V shed 2 bases, J shed 7 bases, and the junction held 5 bases outside the gene matches. CDR1 is SGHTA and CDR2 is FQGNSA in the germline V gene. The CDR3 region has the DNA TGTGCCAGCAGCTTACAAGCGGGGGGGCTTAATGAGCAGTTCTTC. Its protein is CASSLQAGGLNEQFF.

The rearrangement uses TRBV5-1 and TRBJ1-2; the D is unclear. Germline values: CDR1 SGHRS, CDR2 YFSETQ. The V gene lost 0 bases and the J gene lost 4 bases, with 16 bases spanning the gap. The CDR3 contains 16 residues. The CDR3: CASSLGVQLLGYGYTF. The CDR3 DNA sequence: TGCGCCAGCAGCTTGGGGGTACAGCTTCTAGGCTATGGCTACACCTTC.

This clonotype has ten or more counts. This chain links TRBV5-1 with TRBJ2-1, with 7 bases aligning to TRBD2. Germline values: CDR1 SGHRS, CDR2 YFSETQ. Losses at the gene ends were 4 bases for V and 0 bases for J; bases not matched to a gene: 10. The CDR3 is 17 amino acids. This CDR3 reads CASSRHSGLSSYNEQFF. CDR3 in DNA: TGCGCCAGCAGCCGACATAGCGGGCTGAGCTCCTACAATGAGCAGTTCTTC.

For the CDR3, the DNA is TGTGCCAGCACCGTCGGACAGGGGGTAGTCGAGCAGTACTTC. This gives the protein CASTVGQGVVEQYF. The chain combines TRBV12-3 or TRBV12-4 with TRBJ2-7; 10 bases are a match to TRBD1. The CDR3 is 14 residues long. Trimming at V came to 7 bases and at J to 6 bases, leaving 9 bases not matched to a gene.

This clonotype was seen a few times. The V call is TRBV24-1, the J call TRBJ2-2; D is uncertain. The CDR3 sequence is 15 residues long. Germline CDR1 KGHDR, CDR2 SFDVKD. V was cut by 9 bases and J by 3 bases, with 16 bases left in between. The CDR3, as DNA: TGTGCCACCTACCCCGGCCGGAGAGACACCGGGGAGCTGTTTTTT. Amino acid sequence: CATYPGRRDTGELFF.

The table lists this clonotype with many counts. This chain links TRBV4-3 with TRBJ1-1; 7 nucleotides match TRBD1. J was trimmed by 0 bases and V by 4 bases; bases with no gene match: 5. CDR3 length equals 15 residues. CDR1 and CDR2 (germline): LGHNA, YSLEER. DNA of the CDR3: TGCGCCAGCAGCCTAGGACAGGTCATGAACACTGAAGCTTTCTTT. It encodes CASSLGQVMNTEAFF.

This chain links TRBV6-6 with TRBJ1-2, with no clear D. Germline assignment: CDR1 MNHNY and CDR2 SVGAGI (reference sequence). V lost 1 base and J 4 bases, leaving 16 bases between the germline ends. CDR3 length equals 16 residues. The CDR3, as DNA: TGTGCCAGCAGTTACTGGGAGAGTCCAGGCCCCTATGGCTACACCTTC. Its translation is CASSYWESPGPYGYTF.

The chain joins TRBV7-2 to TRBJ1-2, with no clear D. Trimming shortened V by 0 bases and J by 6 bases, and 8 bases separated the two germline ends. CDR1 and CDR2 from the germline V gene are SGHTA and FQGNSA. The length of the CDR3 is 13 residues. CDR3: CASSLAPRDGYTF. The DNA of the CDR3 is TGTGCCAGCAGCTTAGCGCCGAGGGATGGCTACACCTTC.

A few counts support this clonotype. The V call is TRBV7-9, the J call TRBJ2-7; 8 bases align to TRBD1. In germline, CDR1 is SEHNR, CDR2 FQNEAQ (reference sequence). This CDR3 spans 13 amino acids. Trimming at V came to 4 bases and at J to 5 bases, leaving 4 bases not matched to a gene. The CDR3 nucleotides read TGTGCCAGCAGCTGGACAGGGTATGACGAGCAGTACGTC. Its protein product is CASSWTGYDEQYV.

The chain combines TRBV4-3 with TRBJ1-5, with D perhaps matching TRBD1 (5 bases). The germline gives CDR1 LGHNA, CDR2 YSLEER. The V end was cut by 0 bases, the J end by 0 bases, with 15 bases between. This CDR3 comprises 18 residues. The chain's CDR3 is CASSQDLAGPDSNQPQHF. CDR3 coding DNA: TGCGCCAGCAGCCAAGATTTAGCAGGGCCAGATAGCAATCAGCCCCAGCATTTT.

The chain couples TRBV20-1 to TRBJ1-5; no clear D. The CDR3 loop spans 13 amino acids. Germline V gene lookup returns CDR1 DFQATT and CDR2 SNEGSKA (reference sequence). V gave up 0 bases and J gave up 6 bases, with 9 bases separating them. This CDR3 reads CSARELAGQPQHF. For the CDR3, the DNA is TGCAGTGCTAGAGAATTGGCCGGTCAGCCCCAGCATTTT.

This clonotype was counted between two and nine times. V and J are TRBV6-2 or TRBV6-3 and TRBJ2-3; a possible D gene is TRBD1 (7 bases). There are 15 residues in the CDR3. The germline V gene has CDR1 MNHEY and CDR2 SVGEGT. The ends were cut back, 5 bases at V and 5 bases at J, with 17 bases in the middle. Written as DNA, the CDR3 is TGTGCCAGCAGTCTGTCCAGGGGGGTGCAAGATACGCAGTATTTT. This encodes CASSLSRGVQDTQYF.

This clonotype was counted between two and nine times. The genes are TRBV6-5 and TRBJ2-7; perhaps TRBD2 as D (6 bases). This CDR3 comprises 12 residues. CDR1 MNHEY and CDR2 SVGAGI come from the germline V gene. Trimming left V 1 base short and J 6 bases short, with 7 bases between. CDR3 loop: CASSYFGSEQYF. DNA of the CDR3: TGTGCCAGCAGTTACTTCGGGAGCGAGCAGTACTTC.

This clonotype was recorded a few times. The genes are TRBV5-1 and TRBJ1-4; no clear D gene. The V and J ends lost 0 bases and 3 bases respectively, with 6 bases between them. The CDR3 consists of 14 residues. The germline CDR1 and CDR2 sequences are SGHRS and YFSETQ. This CDR3 reads CASSLDRSNEKLFF. DNA of the CDR3: TGCGCCAGCAGCTTGGACAGATCTAATGAAAAACTGTTTTTT.

V gene TRBV6-5 combines with J gene TRBJ2-1, with 8 nucleotides matching TRBD2. Trimming at V came to 0 bases and at J to 6 bases, leaving 4 bases not matched to a gene. CDR1 and CDR2 from the germline V gene are MNHEY and SVGAGI. CDR3 length: 15 amino acids. The CDR3 sequence is CASSYSRGGRNEQFF. In nucleotides, the CDR3 is TGTGCCAGCAGTTACTCCCGCGGGGGGCGCAATGAGCAGTTCTTC.

The rearrangement joins TRBV6-5 to TRBJ2-4; D possibly matches TRBD1 or TRBD2 (5 bases each). There are 14 residues in the CDR3. CDR1 is MNHEY, CDR2 SVGAGI, per germline. With 4 bases removed from V and 8 bases from J, the gap between germline ends came to 15 bases. CDR3 in DNA: TGTGCCAGCAGTTCGAGGGGTAGAGGGGACATTCAGTACTTC. Its translation: CASSSRGRGDIQYF.

J is TRBJ2-5 and V is TRBV7-3; D is ambiguous. Germline values: CDR1 SGHTA, CDR2 FQGTGA. This CDR3 region has 13 residues. Trimming removed 5 bases from V and 5 bases from J, with 12 bases in between. CDR3 in amino acids: CASSLSGMETQYF. The CDR3 DNA reads as TGTGCCAGCAGCCTCAGTGGGATGGAGACCCAGTACTTC.

This CDR3 is CASREGTLQETQYF. Here the CDR3 DNA reads TGTGCCAGCAGGGAGGGGACACTCCAAGAGACCCAGTACTTC. The chain recombines TRBV5-6 with TRBJ2-5; D is perhaps TRBD1 or TRBD2 (6 bases each). CDR1 is SGHDT, CDR2 YYEEEE, per germline. CDR3 length: 14 amino acids. Deletions cut 5 bases from V and 1 base from J, with 12 bases between.

This clonotype was seen more than once but under ten times. The V call is TRBV18, the J call TRBJ2-5; the D gene could be TRBD1 or TRBD2 (5 bases each). From germline, CDR1 is KGHSH and CDR2 LQKENI. Trimming shortened V by 2 bases and J by 7 bases, and 14 bases separated the two germline ends. The CDR3 loop spans 14 amino acids. CDR3 sequence (DNA): TGTGCCAGCTCACCAGACAGCGGTGGGTGGACCCAGTACTTC. As protein: CASSPDSGGWTQYF.

The chain carries TRBV4-3 and TRBJ2-1; 9 nucleotides align to TRBD2. The CDR3 spans 16 residues. V trimming: 1 base; J trimming: 8 bases; junction bases outside the gene matches: 9. The germline CDR1 and CDR2 sequences are LGHNA and YSLEER. The CDR3 sequence is CASSQAAGGLGDEQFF. The DNA for the CDR3 is TGCGCCAGCAGCCAAGCGGCGGGGGGGCTGGGGGATGAGCAGTTCTTC.

This rearrangement joins TRBV6-1 to TRBJ2-7, with D possibly TRBD2 on 6 matching bases. The germline gives CDR1 MNHNS, CDR2 SASEGT. Trimming left V 2 bases short and J 2 bases short, with 19 bases between. The CDR3 sequence is 17 residues long. CDR3 coding DNA: TGTGCCAGCAGTGAACCTACTAGCATCTATGTGGCCTACGAGCAGTACTTC. Encoded protein: CASSEPTSIYVAYEQYF.

This sequence joins TRBV7-2 and TRBJ2-1; TRBD1 aligns across 8 bases. This CDR3 has 15 residues. The junction had 9 bases not matched to a gene; V was cut back by 5 bases and J by 6 bases. The V gene's germline CDR1 is SGHTA and CDR2 FQGNSA. Here the CDR3 DNA reads TGTGCCAGCAGCCTCAGACAGGGGCTGGCCAATGAGCAGTTCTTC. Amino acids: CASSLRQGLANEQFF.

The rearrangement joins TRBV18 to TRBJ1-1; D call uncertain. V was pared by 3 bases and J by 10 bases, with 12 bases between. Germline-derived CDR1 and CDR2 are KGHSH and LQKENI. The CDR3 contains 12 residues. Written as DNA, the CDR3 is TGTGCCAGCTCACCCCTCGTCGGCCGAGCTTTCTTT. Protein product: CASSPLVGRAFF.

Only a few counts were recorded for this clonotype. The chain carries TRBV7-3 and TRBJ1-2; tentatively, D is TRBD1 (5 bases). Germline V CDR1 and CDR2: SGHTA, FQGTGA. V was shortened by 5 bases and J by 6 bases, with 10 bases between the two germline ends. There are 12 residues in the CDR3. CDR3 nucleotide sequence: TGTGCCAGCAGCCGGGACGGAAATGGCTACACCTTC. Its protein product is CASSRDGNGYTF.